One and the same sample provided the 30 T cell receptor beta chains below, sequenced in a study of technical replicates of blood from four donors. Repertoires were generated with immunoSEQ multiplex PCR, while TCRdb's copy carries only in-frame clones and drops some. The table lists 65,000 to 90,000 clones, about 92% of them singletons, with approximately 0.25% in the top ten. Sequencing was carried out using T cells isolated from PBMCs. The receptor set was obtained from a human donor in good health.

This clone was recorded only once. V is TRBV5-1 and J is TRBJ2-5, with D possibly TRBD2 on 6 matching bases. This CDR3 comprises 15 residues. From germline, CDR1 is SGHRS and CDR2 YFSETQ. V gave up 0 bases and J gave up 3 bases, with 12 bases separating them. The CDR3 reads CASSLALGEEETQYF. CDR3 in DNA: TGCGCCAGCAGCTTGGCCCTGGGGGAGGAAGAGACCCAGTACTTC.

V gene TRBV23-1 combines with J gene TRBJ1-1; no reliable D call. TRBV23-1 qualifies as an ORF whose function is uncertain. There are 12 residues in the CDR3. V shed 4 bases and J shed 1 base, with 4 bases lying between them. The CDR3 region has the DNA TGCGCCAGCAGTCGTAAGAACACTGAAGCTTTCTTT. Translated, it gives CASSRKNTEAFF.

The chain recombines TRBV5-4 with TRBJ1-2; perhaps TRBD1 as D (6 bases). The CDR3 has 13 amino acids. V dropped 0 bases and J dropped 7 bases, with 10 bases sitting between them. CDR1 SGHNT and CDR2 YYREEE come from the germline V gene (reference sequence). In DNA, the CDR3 is TGTGCCAGCAGCTTGGACGGCAGGGGTGGCTACACCTTC. It yields the protein CASSLDGRGGYTF.

CDR3 coding DNA: TGTGCCAGCAACGGCGGGACTAGCGACTACAATGAGCAGTTCTTC. It specifies CASNGGTSDYNEQFF. This chain connects TRBV2 to TRBJ2-1; TRBD2 agrees at 10 bases. Germline CDR1 reads SNHLY; CDR2 reads FYNNEI. V dropped 7 bases and J dropped 3; count of bases not matched to a gene: 6. The CDR3 has 15 amino acids.

The gene calls are TRBV5-1 and TRBJ2-7; TRBD2 aligns across 8 bases. CDR3 size: 14 residues. The ends lost 4 bases at V and 6 bases at J; junction bases unmatched: 9. In germline, CDR1 is SGHRS, CDR2 YFSETQ. This chain's CDR3 is CASSLGLGTGEQYF. The CDR3 DNA reads TGCGCCAGCAGCCTGGGACTAGGAACTGGCGAGCAGTACTTC.

This clone appeared once. V and J are TRBV19 and TRBJ2-7; 7 bases are shared with TRBD2. In germline, CDR1 is LNHDA, CDR2 SQIVND (reference sequence). V lost 3 bases and J lost 2; bases outside the gene matches: 1. The CDR3 contains 13 residues. This CDR3 is CASSMGGAYEQYF. CDR3 sequence (DNA): TGTGCCAGTAGTATGGGGGGGGCCTACGAGCAGTACTTC.

This chain joins TRBV7-3 and TRBJ1-2, with D maybe TRBD1 (6 bases). The CDR3 is made up of 14 amino acids. With 5 bases removed from V and 1 base from J, the gap between germline ends came to 11 bases. Germline assignment: CDR1 SGHTA and CDR2 FQGTGA. CDR3 sequence (DNA): TGTGCCAGCAGCCTGACAGGAGGTAACTATGGCTACACCTTC. Its protein product is CASSLTGGNYGYTF.

This chain links TRBV5-6 with TRBJ2-2, with 7 bases aligning to TRBD2. The CDR3 is 15 amino acids. After removal of 2 bases from V and 0 bases from J, the junction contained 1 base not matched to a gene. Germline-derived CDR1 and CDR2 are SGHDT and YYEEEE. CDR3 sequence (DNA): TGTGCCAGCAGCTTCCTAGCGGCGAACACCGGGGAGCTGTTTTTT. It specifies CASSFLAANTGELFF.

This chain joins TRBV7-8 and TRBJ2-7; 13 positions agree with TRBD2. V shed 4 bases, J shed 3 bases, and the junction held 3 bases outside the gene matches. This CDR3 region has 15 residues. Looked up from germline, CDR1 is SGHVS and CDR2 is FQNEAQ. The CDR3: CASSSGLAGIYEQYF. Here the CDR3 DNA reads TGTGCCAGCAGCTCGGGACTAGCGGGGATCTACGAGCAGTACTTC.

The chain links TRBV2 to TRBJ1-2; 9 bases are shared with TRBD1. In germline, CDR1 is SNHLY, CDR2 FYNNEI. After removal of 8 bases from V and 0 bases from J, the junction contained 16 bases not matched to a gene. This CDR3 comprises 18 residues. CDR3 nucleotide sequence: TGTGCCAGCTCGCGAATAGTGGACAGGGGAAAATCTAACTATGGCTACACCTTC. Protein product: CASSRIVDRGKSNYGYTF.

The chain is built from TRBV5-5 and TRBJ2-1; 9 bases agree with TRBD2. Germline V lookup: CDR1 SGHKS, CDR2 YYEKEE (reference sequence). The J segment lost 7 bases and the V segment lost 1 base, leaving 12 bases of the junction unmatched. This CDR3 contains 17 residues. For the CDR3, the DNA is TGTGCCAGCAGCTTGTGGTCCATAGCGGGAGTATGGAATGAGCAGTTCTTC. It yields the protein CASSLWSIAGVWNEQFF.

A remark on this clone: The sample holds other DNA sequences that translate to the same CDR3. The rearrangement uses TRBV6-6 and TRBJ1-1, with TRBD1 as a possible D gene (5 bases). The CDR3 totals 14 residues. The V gene's germline CDR1 is MNHNY and CDR2 SVGAGI (reference sequence). Trimming shortened V by 0 bases and J by 5 bases, and 10 bases separated the two germline ends. CDR3 sequence: CASSYSGGGTEAFF. CDR3 coding DNA: TGTGCCAGCAGTTACTCTGGCGGGGGAACTGAAGCTTTCTTT.

DNA of the CDR3: TGTGCCAGCAGTGATGTCCGGGACAGGGGAAACTATGGCTACACCTTC. Its translation: CASSDVRDRGNYGYTF. J is TRBJ1-2 and V is TRBV25-1; TRBD1 matches at 10 bases. The CDR3 runs 16 residues. The V gene end was trimmed by 3 bases and the J gene end by 2 bases; junction bases not matched to a gene: 6. CDR1 is MGHDK, CDR2 SYGVNS, per germline.

About this clone: The junction does not match germline at one end; this may be a read error. The chain uses TRBV7-7 and TRBJ2-5; TRBD1 aligns across 7 bases. The CDR3 spans 14 residues. CDR1 is SSHAT and CDR2 is FNYEAQ in the germline V gene (reference sequence). The CDR3, as DNA: TGTGCTAGCAGCCAAGACAGGGATGGGGAGACCCAGTACTTC. Amino acid sequence: CASSQDRDGETQYF.

CDR3 loop: CASSQRTSGTTGELFF. CDR3 in DNA: TGTGCCAGCAGCCAACGGACTAGCGGGACCACCGGGGAGCTGTTTTTT. This rearrangement joins TRBV7-3 to TRBJ2-2; 12 bases align to TRBD2. This CDR3 comprises 16 residues. V dropped 5 bases and J dropped 4; count of bases not matched to a gene: 5. CDR1 and CDR2 (germline): SGHTA, FQGTGA.

This chain connects TRBV5-6 to TRBJ1-5; D might be TRBD1 (5 bases). Trimming removed 2 bases from V and 2 bases from J, with 11 bases in between. Germline V gene lookup returns CDR1 SGHDT and CDR2 YYEEEE. The CDR3 loop spans 15 amino acids. The CDR3 bases are TGTGCCAGCAGCTTCAGGGATTTTGGCAATCAGCCCCAGCATTTT. Its translation: CASSFRDFGNQPQHF.

The J gene is TRBJ2-1, the V gene TRBV2; 7 bases fit TRBD2. Germline values: CDR1 SNHLY, CDR2 FYNNEI. V lost 8 bases, J lost 6 bases, and 13 bases stayed unmatched. The CDR3 spans 15 residues. The CDR3 loop is CASPREGTSGNEQFF. The CDR3 DNA reads TGTGCCAGCCCCAGGGAGGGGACCTCTGGCAATGAGCAGTTCTTC.

The chain has TRBV6-5 and TRBJ2-1; D remains unclear. Trimming took 1 base from V and 3 from J, leaving 10 bases between them. CDR3 length: 15 amino acids. Germline CDR1 and CDR2: MNHEY and SVGAGI. In DNA, the CDR3 is TGTGCCAGCAGTTACTTCTCAGGTAGCTACAATGAGCAGTTCTTC. Protein sequence: CASSYFSGSYNEQFF.

The chain couples TRBV14 to TRBJ1-1; a weak D match, TRBD1 (6 bases). This CDR3 contains 16 residues. Trimming took 4 bases from V and 0 from J, leaving 15 bases between them. CDR1 and CDR2 from the germline V gene are SGHDN and FVKESK. CDR3 protein: CASSPVPGALNTEAFF. In nucleotides, the CDR3 is TGTGCCAGCAGCCCCGTCCCAGGGGCCCTGAACACTGAAGCTTTCTTT.

This rearrangement joins TRBV5-1 to TRBJ2-3, with 8 bases that match TRBD1. The CDR3 is 16 residues long. Trimming took 4 bases from V and 3 from J; bases not matched to a gene: 10. CDR1 is SGHRS and CDR2 is YFSETQ in the germline V gene. CDR3 in DNA: TGCGCCAGCAGCGGATGGACAGGGCGGAGTACAGATACGCAGTATTTT. Translated, it gives CASSGWTGRSTDTQYF.

The chain recombines TRBV6-6 with TRBJ2-7, with D tentatively TRBD1 (6 bases). This CDR3 is built from 14 residues. V lost 7 bases, J lost 6 bases, and 19 bases lay in between. CDR1 is MNHNY, CDR2 SVGAGI, per germline (reference sequence). This CDR3 is CASTYFQTGSEQYF. CDR3 nucleotide sequence: TGTGCCAGCACCTATTTTCAAACAGGGAGCGAGCAGTACTTC.

V is TRBV4-1 and J is TRBJ1-2; the match to TRBD1 covers 10 bases. The CDR3 has 17 amino acids. Germline V lookup: CDR1 MGHRA, CDR2 YSYEKL. V dropped 3 bases and J dropped 4; count of bases not matched to a gene: 11. The CDR3 region has the DNA TGCGCCAGCAGCCAGGCTCTCCGGGACAGGGGCTCCTATGGCTACACCTTC. Protein sequence: CASSQALRDRGSYGYTF.

On this clone: The junction does not match germline at one end; this may be a read error. The J gene is TRBJ2-5, the V gene TRBV18, with D perhaps TRBD1 (5 bases). In germline, CDR1 is KGHSH, CDR2 LQKENI. This CDR3 is built from 14 residues. The CDR3 reads CASSRSGLEENQYF. Written as DNA, the CDR3 is TGTGCCAGCTCTCGATCAGGGCTAGAAGAGAACCAGTACTTC.

This clone came up once. CDR3 DNA: TGTGCCAGCAGTCGTAGCGGGAGTTGGCGAGAGACCCAGTACTTC. Translated: CASSRSGSWRETQYF. V and J are TRBV6-5 and TRBJ2-5; 9 positions agree with TRBD2. Trimming at V came to 5 bases and at J to 4 bases, leaving 8 bases not matched to a gene. This CDR3 comprises 15 residues. Germline loops: CDR1 MNHEY, CDR2 SVGAGI.

This chain joins TRBV6-5 and TRBJ1-2; possibly TRBD1 for D (5 bases). V lost 6 bases, J lost 4 bases, and 15 bases lay in between. The CDR3 runs to 14 residues. The germline gives CDR1 MNHEY, CDR2 SVGAGI. DNA of the CDR3: TGTGCCAGCAGCCCCTGGGAGGGGATCTATGGCTACACCTTC. The encoded protein is CASSPWEGIYGYTF.

V gene TRBV28 combines with J gene TRBJ2-7; D remains unclear. The CDR3 extends over 11 amino acids. Germline V CDR1 and CDR2: MDHEN, SYDVKM. V was shortened by 5 bases and J by 10 bases, with 12 bases between the two germline ends. This CDR3 is CASSHNYPQYF. The CDR3 region has the DNA TGTGCCAGCAGTCATAACTATCCCCAGTACTTC.

This clone was observed a few times. J is TRBJ1-3 and V is TRBV2, with 7 bases identical to TRBD1. The CDR3 is 14 residues long. Germline CDR1 SNHLY, CDR2 FYNNEI. V was pared by 2 bases and J by 4 bases, with 2 bases of the junction left unmatched. CDR3 nucleotides: TGTGCCAGCAGTGAACAGGGGGACGGAAACACCATATATTTT. It codes for CASSEQGDGNTIYF.

The rearrangement joins TRBV6-5 to TRBJ1-1; 7 bases agree with TRBD1. CDR1 is MNHEY, CDR2 SVGAGI, per germline. Unmatched junction bases numbered 6, after V lost 6 bases and J lost 2 bases. The CDR3 is 14 residues long. CDR3 protein: CASRPGTVNTEAFF. In DNA, the CDR3 is TGTGCCAGCAGACCCGGGACAGTTAACACTGAAGCTTTCTTT.

This clone has a handful of counts. This chain connects TRBV5-1 to TRBJ1-1, with D tentatively TRBD1 (5 bases). V was trimmed by 3 bases and J by 1 base, leaving 10 bases between them. The CDR3 extends over 14 amino acids. The germline V gene encodes CDR1 SGHRS and CDR2 YFSETQ. The CDR3 is CASSWGPENTEAFF. The CDR3 coding sequence is TGCGCCAGCAGCTGGGGCCCCGAGAACACTGAAGCTTTCTTT.

The J gene is TRBJ1-1, the V gene TRBV5-6; 8 bases line up with TRBD1. The CDR3 contains 16 residues. Germline V CDR1 and CDR2: SGHDT, YYEEEE. Germline trimming cut 2 bases from V and 0 bases from J; bases unmatched to any gene: 6. As DNA, the CDR3 is TGTGCCAGCAGCTTCAACAGGGGGTATATGAACACTGAAGCTTTCTTT. Its protein product is CASSFNRGYMNTEAFF.